The next 18 T cell receptor beta chains were all read from a single sample in a study of blood T cell repertoires in COVID-19. Profiling relied on immunoSEQ multiplex PCR, and the TCRdb table lists in-frame clones only, not all of them. The table shows 100,000 to 120,000 clones, with around 84% occurring only once. Sequencing used peripheral blood. These receptor sequences come from a woman in her 40s with acute or convalescent COVID-19.

The chain employs TRBV12-3 or TRBV12-4 and TRBJ1-1; D is undetermined. The CDR3 loop spans 13 amino acids. V was pared by 2 bases and J by 1 base, with 5 bases between. The CDR3 here is CASSLKPNTEAFF. The CDR3 DNA reads TGTGCCAGCAGTTTAAAGCCGAACACTGAAGCTTTCTTT.

With respect to this clone: The junction differs from germline at one of its ends, possibly a read error. This chain connects TRBV7-8 to TRBJ2-7; 10 positions match TRBD1. This CDR3 has 13 residues. Germline V gene lookup returns CDR1 SGHVS and CDR2 FQNEAQ. The CDR3, as DNA: TGTGCCAGCAGCCCCCGTGGGGACAGGGGATGGAACTTC. Protein: CASSPRGDRGWNF.

V gene TRBV6-5 combines with J gene TRBJ1-2; D is unclear. From germline, CDR1 is MNHEY and CDR2 SVGAGI. This CDR3 contains 14 residues. The V end was cut by 5 bases, the J end by 8 bases, with 18 bases between. CDR3 nucleotide sequence: TGTGCCAGCAGTAACCGAACTCGTGGGCCCGGCTACACCTTC. This translates into CASSNRTRGPGYTF.

The chain combines TRBV6-5 with TRBJ2-7; weak D call: TRBD1 (6 bases). V lost 4 bases, J lost 4 bases, and 14 bases lay in between. The germline CDR1 and CDR2 sequences are MNHEY and SVGAGI. This CDR3 spans 14 amino acids. CDR3 loop: CASSLYGTTYEQYF. Here the CDR3 DNA reads TGTGCCAGCAGTTTATACGGGACAACATACGAGCAGTACTTC.

The chain combines TRBV7-3 with TRBJ2-7; 8 nucleotides line up with TRBD2. The CDR3 sequence is 14 residues long. With V trimmed by 1 base and J by 3 bases, 2 bases remained unmatched. Germline CDR1 SGHTA, CDR2 FQGTGA. The CDR3 DNA is TGTGCCAGCAGCTTAAGCGGGGGGAACTACGAGCAGTACTTC. Protein sequence: CASSLSGGNYEQYF. Variable domain in full (rest from reference TRBV7-3 and TRBJ2-7): GAGVSQTPSNKVTEKGKYVELRCDPISGHTALYWYRQSLGQGPEFLIYFQGTGAADDSGLPNDRFFAVRPEGSVSTLKIQRTERGDSAVYLCASSLSGGNYEQYFGPGTRLTVT.

This sequence joins TRBV2 and TRBJ2-7; the match to TRBD2 covers 8 bases. The CDR3 is 16 amino acids. Germline CDR1 and CDR2: SNHLY and FYNNEI. The J segment lost 7 bases and the V segment lost 5 bases, leaving 16 bases of the junction unmatched. The CDR3: CASSQGTGTSTREQYF. In nucleotides, the CDR3 is TGTGCCAGCAGTCAAGGGACCGGGACTAGTACTCGGGAGCAGTACTTC.

This CDR3 reads CASSPGQGAVDEQYF. The CDR3 coding sequence is TGTGCCAGCTCACCCGGACAGGGCGCCGTGGACGAGCAGTACTTC. V usage is TRBV18 and J usage is TRBJ2-7; 8 positions agree with TRBD1. Trimming removed 3 bases from V and 5 bases from J; junction bases left unmatched: 9. The CDR3 runs to 15 residues. Germline V gene data show CDR1 as KGHSH and CDR2 as LQKENI. Looking up the rest from reference TRBV18 and TRBJ2-7 gives the full variable domain: NAGVMQNPRHLVRRRGQEARLRCSPMKGHSHVYWYRQLPEEGLKFMVYLQKENIIDESGMPKERFSAEFPKEGPSILRIQQVVRGDSAAYFCASSPGQGAVDEQYFGPGTRLTVT.

The chain employs TRBV6-5 and TRBJ1-5; D unresolved. Trimming took off 4 bases at V and 0 bases at J, with 7 bases between the two ends. CDR1 and CDR2 (germline): MNHEY, SVGAGI. CDR3 length equals 14 residues. The CDR3, as DNA: TGTGCCAGCAGTTTTTACAATAGCAATCAGCCCCAGCATTTT. This translates into CASSFYNSNQPQHF.

The chain couples TRBV19 to TRBJ1-5; 7 nucleotides line up with TRBD1. CDR1 is LNHDA and CDR2 is SQIVND in the germline V gene (reference sequence). The CDR3 loop spans 15 amino acids. V lost 3 bases and J lost 6; bases outside the gene matches: 8. CDR3 residues: CASSIGRGLGQPQHF. CDR3 DNA: TGTGCCAGTAGTATCGGGAGGGGGCTCGGTCAGCCCCAGCATTTT.

The chain recombines TRBV10-3 with TRBJ2-3; 7 bases fit TRBD1. The V gene's germline CDR1 is ENHRY and CDR2 SYGVKD. Trimming removed 11 bases from V and 1 base from J; junction bases left unmatched: 9. CDR3 length equals 14 residues. CDR3 sequence: CAHKGAGGTDTQYF. CDR3 DNA sequence: TGTGCCCACAAGGGGGCCGGGGGCACAGATACGCAGTATTTT.

V and J are TRBV30 and TRBJ2-1; 8 bases line up with TRBD1. Germline CDR1 is GTSNPN and CDR2 is SVGIG (reference sequence). This CDR3 contains 15 residues. J gave up 4 bases and V 4 bases, and 9 bases lay outside the gene matches. CDR3 sequence (DNA): TGTGCCTGGAAACCCCCAGGGGGCTCATACAATGAGCAGTTCTTC. This sequence encodes CAWKPPGGSYNEQFF. Supplemented by reference TRBV30 and TRBJ2-1, the full variable domain reads SQTIHQWPATLVQPVGSPLSLECTVEGTSNPNLYWYRQAAGRGLQLLFYSVGIGQISSEVPQNLSASRPQDRQFILSSKKLLLSDSGFYLCAWKPPGGSYNEQFFGPGTRLTVL.

The chain joins TRBV5-1 to TRBJ1-2, with 11 bases lining up with TRBD1. The CDR3 is made up of 18 amino acids. The germline CDR1 and CDR2 sequences are SGHRS and YFSETQ. Unmatched junction bases numbered 8, after V lost 1 base and J lost 0 bases. This chain's CDR3 is CASSLSWTGGTANYGYTF. In DNA, the CDR3 is TGCGCCAGCAGCTTGTCGTGGACAGGGGGCACAGCTAACTATGGCTACACCTTC.

The chain carries TRBV7-2 and TRBJ1-6; TRBD1 matches 12 bases. CDR1 and CDR2 from the germline V gene are SGHTA and FQGNSA. The CDR3 is made up of 17 amino acids. The trim removed 5 bases at V and 9 bases at J, leaving 11 bases unmatched. CDR3: CASSQTGTGGSSSPLHF. In nucleotides, the CDR3 is TGTGCCAGCAGCCAAACCGGGACAGGGGGCTCTAGTTCACCCCTCCACTTT.

The chain has TRBV19 and TRBJ1-2, with TRBD1 matching over 9 bases. The CDR3 has 15 amino acids. Germline CDR1 reads LNHDA; CDR2 reads SQIVND (reference sequence). V trimming: 4 bases; J trimming: 4 bases; junction bases outside the gene matches: 7. The CDR3 nucleotides read TGTGCCAGTAGTAGGGGACAGGGACTGTCCTATGGCTACACCTTC. Its translation is CASSRGQGLSYGYTF.

The genes are TRBV4-3 and TRBJ2-3, with 8 bases matching TRBD1. Germline-derived CDR1 and CDR2 are LGHNA and YSLEER. The CDR3 loop spans 16 amino acids. The V gene end was trimmed by 5 bases and the J gene end by 4 bases; junction bases not matched to a gene: 11. The CDR3 nucleotides read TGCGCCAGCAGCGAAACAGGACAGGGCTGGGCAGATACGCAGTATTTT. Its translation is CASSETGQGWADTQYF.

This clone was counted a few times. The chain links TRBV19 to TRBJ1-2; no definite D call. CDR3 size: 13 residues. V was trimmed by 5 bases and J by 3 bases, leaving 10 bases between them. From germline, CDR1 is LNHDA and CDR2 SQIVND (reference sequence). The CDR3 region has the DNA TGTGCCAGTAGTGAACCGCCGGACTATGGCTACACCTTC. This codes for CASSEPPDYGYTF.

The genes are TRBV6-5 and TRBJ2-3, with D unclear. Germline V gene lookup returns CDR1 MNHEY and CDR2 SVGAGI. The CDR3 length is 13 residues. V was shortened by 4 bases and J by 6 bases, with 11 bases between the two germline ends. CDR3 DNA sequence: TGTGCCAGCAGTTTTGCTGGTAGCGATACGCAGTATTTT. Translated: CASSFAGSDTQYF.

DNA of the CDR3: TGTGCCAGCAGCCCCCAGGGGCAGGGGGGCACCGGGGAGCTGTTTTTT. This codes for CASSPQGQGGTGELFF. This chain connects TRBV5-6 to TRBJ2-2; D may be TRBD1 (7 bases). With 4 bases removed from V and 4 bases from J, the gap between germline ends came to 17 bases. CDR1 and CDR2 from the germline V gene are SGHDT and YYEEEE. The CDR3 spans 16 residues.